Listed here are 21 T cell receptor beta chains from one sample, sequenced in a study of CD8+CD57+ T cells in acquired aplastic anemia (dated by TCRdb to about 2018). Instrument used: Illumina HiSeq 2000. Genomic DNA was used as template for profiling of TCR beta VDJ combinations and CDR3 sequences. In-frame beta chains were kept once TCRdb had trimmed the public reads at Q25 with fastp and called clones with MiXCR. When rows share a CDR3 protein, they turn into one entry using the most common DNA and genes. The sample yields over 150,000 distinct CDR3 sequences; around 45% were counted once. 0.85% to 1.3% of the sample belongs to the ten largest clones. The sequencing input was sorted CD4+, CD8+, or CD8+CD57+ T cells (not recorded which) from PBMCs. All receptors derive from a human donor in good health.

As regards this clonotype: This may stem from a read error, because a much larger clone lies one nucleotide away. CDR3 residues: CSARDFRYHERFF. CDR3 in DNA: TGCAGTGCTAGAGATTTCCGGTATCATGAGCGGTTCTTC. The chain is built from TRBV20-1 and TRBJ2-1; D unresolved. The CDR3 runs to 13 residues. Germline CDR1 and CDR2: DFQATT and SNEGSKA (reference sequence).

In regard to this clonotype: A read error is possible here, since a much larger clone lies one base away. The chain joins TRBV12-3 or TRBV12-4 to TRBJ2-1, with no clear D. Trimming took 4 bases from V and 12 from J, leaving 10 bases between them. The CDR3 is 11 residues long. Written as DNA, the CDR3 is TGTGCCAGCAGTTGGAATAGTGGGCAGTTCTTC. Its protein product is CASSWNSGQFF.

The table lists this clonotype with many counts. The chain links TRBV20-1 to TRBJ2-5, with unresolved D. The germline gives CDR1 DFQATT, CDR2 SNEGSKA (reference sequence). V lost 6 bases and J 1 base, leaving 9 bases between the germline ends. The CDR3 extends over 12 amino acids. The CDR3 here is CSAMGRQETQYF. In DNA form, the CDR3 reads TGCAGTGCCATGGGTCGCCAAGAGACCCAGTACTTC.

This clonotype was counted only a few times. The chain combines TRBV12-5 with TRBJ2-7, with 8 bases identical to TRBD1. Losses at the gene ends were 6 bases for V and 5 bases for J; bases not matched to a gene: 12. The CDR3 spans 15 residues. Germline-derived CDR1 and CDR2 are LGHNT and FRNRAP. The CDR3 is CASGRGQGGTHEQYF. The CDR3 nucleotides read TGTGCTAGTGGCCGAGGACAGGGAGGTACCCACGAGCAGTACTTC.

This clonotype was detected only a few times. This sequence joins TRBV15 and TRBJ1-6; a possible D gene is TRBD1 (6 bases). Germline values: CDR1 LNHNV, CDR2 YYDKDF (reference sequence). This CDR3 has 14 residues. Trimming removed 5 bases from V and 14 bases from J, with 19 bases in between. CDR3 bases: TGTGCCACCAGCGTACCCGGGACATTCCGCACCCTCCACTTT. This gives the protein CATSVPGTFRTLHF.

The chain joins TRBV7-8 to TRBJ2-7, with 7 bases fitting TRBD1. The CDR3 runs to 15 residues. Germline V gene data show CDR1 as SGHVS and CDR2 as FQNEAQ. The ends lost 5 bases at V and 2 bases at J; junction bases unmatched: 9. The CDR3 DNA follows: TGTGCCAGCAGCCCAGGGACAGCCATCCCCTACGAGCAGTACTTC. Protein sequence: CASSPGTAIPYEQYF. Using reference TRBV7-8 and TRBJ2-7 for the parts outside the CDR3, the full variable domain is GAGVSQSPRYKVAKRGQDVALRCDPISGHVSLFWYQQALGQGPEFLTYFQNEAQLDKSGLPSDRFFAERPEGSVSTLKIQRTQQEDSAVYLCASSPGTAIPYEQYFGPGTRLTVT.

This clonotype was observed many times. The chain joins TRBV10-3 to TRBJ2-3, with 7 bases matching TRBD2. The CDR3 is 13 residues long. Germline V lookup: CDR1 ENHRY, CDR2 SYGVKD. Losses at the gene ends were 7 bases for V and 4 bases for J; bases not matched to a gene: 5. CDR3 DNA: TGTGCCATCACGCGGGAGCGAGCAGATACGCAGTATTTT. Translating it yields CAITRERADTQYF.

V gene TRBV27 combines with J gene TRBJ2-1; D may be TRBD2 (6 bases). The CDR3 sequence is 16 residues long. Germline V lookup: CDR1 MNHEY, CDR2 SMNVEV (reference sequence). V was trimmed by 7 bases and J by 9 bases, leaving 25 bases between them. The CDR3 DNA follows: TGTGCCAGCACCCGCGGTCCGGGAGCTTTGAATCTTGAGCAGTTCTTC. Translation gives CASTRGPGALNLEQFF.

With respect to this clonotype: A junction end diverges from the germline sequence, so it may reflect a read error. CDR3 sequence (DNA): TGCAGTGCCAGAGACAGAGCGAACACTGAAGCTTTCTTT. Encoded protein: CSARDRANTEAFF. The chain employs TRBV20-1 and TRBJ1-1; tentatively, D is TRBD1 (5 bases). This CDR3 is 13 amino acids long. Per the germline V gene, CDR1 is DFQATT and CDR2 is SNEGSKA (reference sequence).

The chain combines TRBV5-1 with TRBJ2-3, with D unclear. The CDR3 is made up of 14 amino acids. The V end was cut by 0 bases, the J end by 8 bases, with 13 bases between. Germline CDR1 and CDR2: SGHRS and YFSETQ. The CDR3 sequence is CASSLDRAKGTQYF. CDR3 sequence (DNA): TGCGCCAGCAGCTTGGATAGGGCCAAGGGTACGCAGTATTTT. The full variable domain, in which reference TRBV5-1 and TRBJ2-3 provide the parts outside the CDR3, is KAGVTQTPRYLIKTRGQQVTLSCSPISGHRSVSWYQQTPGQGLQFLFEYFSETQRNKGNFPGRFSGRQFSNSRSEMNVSTLELGDSALYLCASSLDRAKGTQYFGPGTRLTVL.

By proportion, this clonotype is medium-sized. The V call is TRBV10-3, the J call TRBJ1-6, with TRBD1 matching 7 bases. Germline-derived CDR1 and CDR2 are ENHRY and SYGVKD. Trimming cost V 6 bases and J 9 bases; bases outside gene matches: 5. The length of the CDR3 is 13 residues. The CDR3, as DNA: TGTGCCATCAGCCGGGACAGAGGTTCACCCCTCCACTTT. Its translation: CAISRDRGSPLHF.

The V and J genes are TRBV15 and TRBJ1-5; D unclear. From germline, CDR1 is LNHNV and CDR2 YYDKDF (reference sequence). The germline V and J ends were trimmed by 5 bases and 1 base, with 12 bases remaining between them. The length of the CDR3 is 15 residues. This CDR3 is CATSFELGSNQPQHF. CDR3 DNA sequence: TGTGCCACCAGCTTCGAACTGGGGAGCAATCAGCCCCAGCATTTT.

Ten or more counts support this clonotype. The rearrangement uses TRBV6-5 and TRBJ1-2; D is ambiguous. The CDR3 covers 12 residues. Germline V lookup: CDR1 MNHEY, CDR2 SVGAGI. Trimming stripped 7 bases from V and 4 bases from J, with 10 bases between. CDR3 sequence reads: CASTSGRYGYTF. Written as DNA, the CDR3 is TGTGCCAGCACCTCCGGACGCTATGGCTACACCTTC.

This sequence joins TRBV11-2 and TRBJ2-3, with TRBD2 matching 8 bases. This CDR3 has 15 amino acids. V shed 3 bases, J shed 0 bases, and the junction held 2 bases outside the gene matches. CDR1 SGHAT and CDR2 FQNNGV come from the germline V gene. CDR3 in amino acids: CASSLSGGSTDTQYF. Written as DNA, the CDR3 is TGTGCCAGCAGCTTGAGCGGGGGAAGCACAGATACGCAGTATTTT.

This clonotype was detected once. One end of the junction varies from germline; a read error may be responsible. This chain links TRBV19 with TRBJ2-3; 7 nucleotides align to TRBD1. This CDR3 comprises 15 residues. CDR1 and CDR2 (germline): LNHDA, SQIVND (reference sequence). The DNA for the CDR3 is TGTGCCAGTAGTACAACGACAGGGACCCTGGATACGCAGGATTTT. Its protein product is CASSTTTGTLDTQDF.

This chain uses TRBV5-5 with TRBJ1-4; the D gene is possibly TRBD1 (6 bases). The CDR3 is made up of 15 amino acids. Germline CDR1 and CDR2: SGHKS and YYEKEE (reference sequence). Trimming removed 0 bases from V and 5 bases from J, with 11 bases in between. The CDR3 here is CASSLGQGRNEKLFF. DNA for the CDR3: TGTGCCAGCAGCTTGGGTCAGGGGAGAAATGAAAAACTGTTTTTT.

This clonotype was seen many times. The J gene is TRBJ2-1, the V gene TRBV19, with D maybe TRBD2 (5 bases). V was shortened by 5 bases and J by 7 bases, with 15 bases between the two germline ends. Germline CDR1 is LNHDA and CDR2 is SQIVND (reference sequence). The CDR3 is made up of 14 amino acids. The CDR3: CASSRTGTLNEQFF. The CDR3 DNA reads as TGTGCCAGTAGTCGGACTGGAACATTGAATGAGCAGTTCTTC.

Many counts were recorded for this clonotype. V and J are TRBV19 and TRBJ1-5; tentatively, D is TRBD1 (5 bases). The CDR3 runs 14 residues. Germline V gene sequence: CDR1 LNHDA, CDR2 SQIVND (reference sequence). Trimming pared 5 bases from V and 7 bases from J, leaving 15 bases between. The CDR3 loop is CASSSSQGWQPQHF. CDR3 DNA: TGTGCCAGTAGTTCATCCCAGGGTTGGCAGCCCCAGCATTTT.

The genes are TRBV14 and TRBJ1-1; D may be TRBD1 (5 bases). This CDR3 contains 15 residues. V was pared by 3 bases and J by 1 base, with 12 bases between. The germline V gene has CDR1 SGHDN and CDR2 FVKESK. CDR3 residues: CASSHIQVGNTEAFF. As DNA, the CDR3 is TGTGCCAGCAGCCATATACAGGTGGGGAACACTGAAGCTTTCTTT. The variable domain in full, completed from reference TRBV14 and TRBJ1-1, reads EAGVTQFPSHSVIEKGQTVTLRCDPISGHDNLYWYRRVMGKEIKFLLHFVKESKQDESGMPNNRFLAERTGGTYSTLKVQPAELEDSGVYFCASSHIQVGNTEAFFGQGTRLTVV.

Details on this clonotype: A read error may account for a junction end that differs from germline. This chain uses TRBV10-3 with TRBJ1-2; 8 bases align to TRBD1. CDR1 is ENHRY and CDR2 is SYGVKD in the germline V gene. The CDR3 spans 14 residues. This CDR3 is CAISESDREAGYTF. CDR3 sequence (DNA): TGCGCCATCAGTGAGTCGGACAGGGAAGCGGGCTACACCTTC.

The chain joins TRBV2 to TRBJ2-7; 8 positions match TRBD1. This CDR3 has 12 residues. Per the germline V gene, CDR1 is SNHLY and CDR2 is FYNNEI. The J segment lost 6 bases and the V segment lost 4 bases, leaving 2 bases of the junction unmatched. The CDR3 DNA is TGTGCCAGCAGTGTGGGACAGGCCGAGCAGTACTTC. Protein product: CASSVGQAEQYF. Complete variable domain (other parts from reference TRBV2 and TRBJ2-7): EPEVTQTPSHQVTQMGQEVILRCVPISNHLYFYWYRQILGQKVEFLVSFYNNEISEKSEIFDDQFSVERPDGSNFTLKIRSTKLEDSAMYFCASSVGQAEQYFGPGTRLTVT.